The following is a T cell receptor beta chain sequence with its context. Its antigen is not identified. This entry belongs to a study of cytomegalovirus exposure and HLA in healthy donors. 13 Jbeta primers and 60 Vbeta primers were used for the PCR. This table comes from immunoSEQ multiplex PCR, and its TCRdb copy is limited to in-frame clones, with some not included. Here the sample spans roughly 100,000 clones, around 65% being singletons. Germline V lookup: CDR1 MNHEY, CDR2 SVGAGI. Losses at the gene ends were 2 bases for V and 3 bases for J; bases not matched to a gene: 2. The CDR3 spans 15 residues. General study findings and limits: An ancestry cluster, one associated with Asian ancestry, reportedly showed fewer N-insertions than the 666-donor mean in a later analysis.

These donors, healthy bone marrow donors, were studied. The sequence came from a woman aged 50 to 65 in good health and CMV-seronegative. Sequencing used PBMCs. V gene TRBV6-5 combines with J gene TRBJ1-1; 11 bases fit TRBD1. Here the CDR3 reads CASSYGTGGDTEAFF. In DNA form, the CDR3 reads TGTGCCAGCAGTTACGGGACAGGGGGGGACACTGAAGCTTTCTTT.